One sample yielded the 19 T cell receptor beta chains listed below, sequenced in a study of blood T cells in healthy people across ages. With a J-beta primer mix and a sample-barcoded 5' primer, a second PCR ran 7 to 11 cycles. TCRdb processed the 5' RACE reads anew with MiXCR; each CDR3 protein has one entry. This sample has about 1,000,000 distinct CDR3 sequences, with 40% to 45% found just once. Sample: blood. All receptors derive from a woman aged 60-75 years in good health.

This clonotype was detected only a few times. V and J are TRBV6-2 or TRBV6-3 and TRBJ2-5, with TRBD1 matching 12 bases. The DNA end is more similar to TRBJ2-7, so the J call may be wrong. This CDR3 is 16 amino acids long. CDR1 and CDR2 from the germline V gene are MNHEY and SVGEGT. This CDR3 reads CASSSGQGASRGEQYF. The CDR3 coding sequence is TGTGCCAGCAGTTCGGGACAGGGGGCGTCAAGGGGCGAGCAGTACTTC.

V is TRBV29-1 and J is TRBJ2-3, with D perhaps TRBD1 or TRBD2 (5 bases each). Germline CDR1 is SQVTM and CDR2 is ANQGSEA. Trimming took off 6 bases at V and 2 bases at J, with 12 bases between the two ends. CDR3 length: 13 residues. The CDR3 nucleotides read TGCAGCGTCCCGGGACGAATCACAGATACGCAGTATTTT. Protein product: CSVPGRITDTQYF.

There are a few counts of this clonotype. J is TRBJ2-7 and V is TRBV5-5; D uncertain. Germline CDR1 and CDR2: SGHKS and YYEKEE (reference sequence). The CDR3 is 17 residues long. V was trimmed by 3 bases and J by 1 base, leaving 20 bases between them. CDR3 loop: CASSYGALGSASYEQYF. Written as DNA, the CDR3 is TGTGCCAGCAGCTACGGTGCTTTGGGGTCGGCTTCCTACGAGCAGTACTTC.

V gene TRBV5-1 combines with J gene TRBJ1-1; TRBD1 aligns across 9 bases. The CDR3 sequence is 14 residues long. Germline trimming cut 7 bases from V and 1 base from J; bases unmatched to any gene: 5. Germline values: CDR1 SGHRS, CDR2 YFSETQ. The CDR3 loop is CASGTGFKNTEAFF. CDR3 coding DNA: TGCGCCAGCGGGACAGGGTTCAAGAACACTGAAGCTTTCTTT.

This chain uses TRBV10-1 with TRBJ2-5; no clear D gene. With 4 bases removed from V and 1 base from J, the gap between germline ends came to 7 bases. The CDR3 sequence is 13 residues long. Germline CDR1 is WNHNN and CDR2 is SYGVQD (reference sequence). The CDR3 sequence: CASSAVIQETQYF. CDR3 sequence (DNA): TGCGCCAGCAGTGCGGTGATCCAAGAGACCCAGTACTTC.

The chain recombines TRBV6-5 with TRBJ2-5; 9 nucleotides align to TRBD2. The CDR3 is made up of 16 amino acids. V shed 0 bases and J 1 base; nucleotides not matched to a gene: 3. Germline V CDR1 and CDR2: MNHEY, SVGAGI. Here the CDR3 DNA reads TGTGCCAGCAGTTACTCGGGACTAGCAGTCCAAGAGACCCAGTACTTC. Encoded protein: CASSYSGLAVQETQYF.

The gene calls are TRBV5-1 and TRBJ1-5; TRBD1 matches at 8 bases. This CDR3 has 17 amino acids. Germline V gene lookup returns CDR1 SGHRS and CDR2 YFSETQ. V lost 0 bases to trimming and J lost 2 bases; unmatched junction nucleotides: 7. The CDR3 loop reads CASSLGTGISGNQPQHF. DNA of the CDR3: TGCGCCAGCAGCTTGGGGACAGGGATATCGGGCAATCAGCCCCAGCATTTT.

This chain uses TRBV27 with TRBJ2-1; D remains ambiguous. Germline CDR1 and CDR2: MNHEY and SMNVEV (reference sequence). This CDR3 contains 14 residues. Trimming pared 4 bases from V and 4 bases from J, leaving 11 bases between. CDR3 coding DNA: TGTGCCAGCAGTTGGGCCGGCAGGTACAATGAGCAGTTCTTC. Translation: CASSWAGRYNEQFF.

This chain joins TRBV5-1 and TRBJ2-7, with D perhaps assigned TRBD1 or TRBD2 (5 bases each). From germline, CDR1 is SGHRS and CDR2 YFSETQ. V shed 7 bases and J shed 7 bases, with 12 bases lying between them. The CDR3 consists of 11 residues. CDR3 nucleotides: TGCGCCAGCTCCGGGGCGCGGGAGCAGTACTTC. Translated: CASSGAREQYF.

The J gene is TRBJ2-1, the V gene TRBV5-1; 9 nucleotides line up with TRBD2. Per germline, CDR1 SGHRS and CDR2 YFSETQ. The trim removed 6 bases at V and 0 bases at J, leaving 16 bases unmatched. The CDR3 is 19 residues long. CDR3 in DNA: TGCGCCAGCAACTCCCGGGACAGCGGGAGGCCCCGCTCCTACAATGAGCAGTTCTTC. This codes for CASNSRDSGRPRSYNEQFF.

This chain uses TRBV27 with TRBJ1-5, with TRBD1 matching 7 bases. The V gene end was trimmed by 5 bases and the J gene end by 7 bases; junction bases not matched to a gene: 14. This CDR3 is built from 16 residues. Germline V gene data show CDR1 as MNHEY and CDR2 as SMNVEV (reference sequence). CDR3 DNA: TGTGCCAGCAGTCCCCGCGGACAGGTTGGAGGCCAGCCCCAGCATTTT. Translation: CASSPRGQVGGQPQHF.

The chain uses TRBV9 and TRBJ2-3; 12 positions agree with TRBD2. The CDR3 contains 15 residues. V gave up 4 bases and J gave up 5 bases; unmatched junction bases: 5. Germline V CDR1 and CDR2: SGDLS, YYNGEE. CDR3 residues: CASSRLAGELDTQYF. CDR3 in DNA: TGTGCCAGCAGCCGACTAGCGGGAGAACTAGATACGCAGTATTTT.

Details on this clonotype: Germline is not matched at one junction end, which may reflect a read error. V is TRBV6-5 and J is TRBJ2-3; 10 nucleotides line up with TRBD1. Germline V gene sequence: CDR1 MNHEY, CDR2 SVGAGI. The CDR3 runs 16 residues. The CDR3: CACRNPGTGATDTQYF. The CDR3, as DNA: TGTGCCTGCAGAAACCCCGGGACAGGGGCCACAGATACGCAGTATTTT.

This sequence joins TRBV14 and TRBJ2-5, with D unresolved. The CDR3 totals 14 residues. Between the trimmed V and J ends, which lost 0 bases and 13 bases, there was a span of 18 bases. CDR1 is SGHDN and CDR2 is FVKESK in the germline V gene. For the CDR3, the DNA is TGTGCCAGCAGCCAAGAAGCCCAAGTTGGTCGGTTGTACTTC. This translates into CASSQEAQVGRLYF.

This clonotype was detected only a few times. The chain has TRBV5-1 and TRBJ1-2, with D possibly being TRBD1 (5 bases). Germline CDR1 reads SGHRS; CDR2 reads YFSETQ. V lost 4 bases and J 8 bases, leaving 18 bases between the germline ends. The CDR3 loop spans 14 amino acids. The CDR3 bases are TGCGCCAGCAGCCCAGCCGGGCAGGGTAGAGGCTACACCTTC. Translation gives CASSPAGQGRGYTF.

The chain is built from TRBV6-5 and TRBJ2-5, with D perhaps TRBD2 (5 bases). The V end was cut by 6 bases, the J end by 11 bases, with 22 bases between. This CDR3 comprises 14 residues. CDR1 is MNHEY, CDR2 SVGAGI, per germline. In DNA, the CDR3 is TGTGCCAGCAGCTTATCGTTAAAACGGGATGAGCAGTACTTC. Translated: CASSLSLKRDEQYF.

This clonotype has just a few counts. The chain has TRBV7-6 and TRBJ1-5; D might be TRBD1 (6 bases). CDR1 and CDR2 from the germline V gene are SGHVS and FNYEAQ. Trimming cost V 5 bases and J 15 bases, with 23 bases left between them. The length of the CDR3 is 14 residues. As DNA, the CDR3 is TGTGCCAGCAGCCGATTCGAACGGGACATTGAATGGCATTTT. The encoded protein is CASSRFERDIEWHF.

Remarks on this clonotype: Its ends do not fully match the called genes, so a read error is possible. This chain joins TRBV5-1 and TRBJ1-2; D perhaps matches TRBD1 (6 bases). Germline V gene sequence: CDR1 SGHRS, CDR2 YFSETQ. This CDR3 has 13 residues. CDR3 protein: CVSSSGGPDGYTF. The CDR3 region has the DNA TGCGTCAGCAGCTCTGGGGGCCCGGATGGCTACACCTTC.

The gene calls are TRBV15 and TRBJ2-4, with TRBD1 identical over 8 bases. The closer fit of TRBJ2-7 to the DNA end suggests the J call may be wrong. CDR3 size: 16 residues. The germline V gene encodes CDR1 LNHNV and CDR2 YYDKDF (reference sequence). CDR3 loop: CATSRSQTGAGYEQYF. The CDR3 DNA is TGTGCCACCAGCAGATCACAGACAGGGGCGGGCTACGAGCAGTACTTC.